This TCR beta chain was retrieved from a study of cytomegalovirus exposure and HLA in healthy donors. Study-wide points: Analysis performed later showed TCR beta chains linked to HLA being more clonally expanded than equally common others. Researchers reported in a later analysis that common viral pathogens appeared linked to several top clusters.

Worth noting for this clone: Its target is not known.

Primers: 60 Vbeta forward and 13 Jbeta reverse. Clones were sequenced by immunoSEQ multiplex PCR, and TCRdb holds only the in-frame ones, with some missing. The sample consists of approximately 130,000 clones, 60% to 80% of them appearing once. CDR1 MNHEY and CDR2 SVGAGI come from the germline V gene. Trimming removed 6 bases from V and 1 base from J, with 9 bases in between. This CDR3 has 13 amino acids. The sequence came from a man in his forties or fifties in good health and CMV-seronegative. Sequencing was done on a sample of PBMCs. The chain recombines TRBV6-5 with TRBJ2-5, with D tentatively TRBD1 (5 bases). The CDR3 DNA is TGTGCCAGCAGGAGACAGATCCAAGAGACCCAGTACTTC. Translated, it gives CASRRQIQETQYF.